The clone carrying this T cell receptor beta chain is classed as medium-sized. The sample belongs to a study of OX40 agonist ivuxolimab in advanced cancers. Study details: Previous treatment with anti-PD-1, anti-PD-L1 or anti-CTLA-4 therapy was allowed; about 44% had received some.

Sampled blood was obtained at baseline, cycle 4 day 1, and cycle 7 day 1. The protocol was immunoSEQ multiplex PCR, while the TCRdb copy is restricted to in-frame clones and leaves out a portion. This sample has about 19,000 clones, with under 90% found just once. Trimming left V 2 bases short and J 0 bases short, with 14 bases between. This CDR3 spans 16 amino acids. The germline gives CDR1 KGHSH, CDR2 LQKENI. The genes are TRBV18 and TRBJ2-7, with D possibly being TRBD2 (6 bases). The clonotype originates from an adult with an advanced solid tumor such as melanoma, head and neck, liver or kidney cancer. The specimen comprised CD4+ or CD8+ T cells sorted from blood, sampled in a trial of the OX40 agonist ivuxolimab. The CDR3 sequence is CASSPTLGTSSYEQYF. The CDR3 DNA reads TGTGCCAGCTCACCAACACTCGGGACTTCCTCCTACGAGCAGTACTTC.